These T cell receptor beta chains were read from a single sample in a study of OX40 agonist ivuxolimab in advanced cancers. TCRdb's table, derived via immunoSEQ multiplex PCR, lists solely in-frame clones and lacks some. The table shows 40,000 to 55,000 clones, with 84% occurring only once. This specimen consisted of CD4+ or CD8+ T cells sorted from blood, obtained in a trial of the OX40 agonist ivuxolimab. The receptor source for this set is an adult with an advanced solid tumor such as melanoma, head and neck, liver or kidney cancer. CDR3s include the opening cysteine and the closing phenylalanine or tryptophan. A D gene is named only where the DNA matches it firmly. Clone size appears in some rows only: once, few, many, or a class for an expanded clone.

j_gene | d_gene | v_gene | abundance | CDR3aa | CDR3nt
TRBJ2-5 | TRBD2 | TRBV2 | NA | CASSDGARAGGETQYF | TGTGCCAGCAGTGATGGGGCCCGAGCGGGAGGAGAGACCCAGTACTTC
TRBJ1-2 | NA | TRBV9 | NA | CASSVGIQGPYGYTF | TGTGCCAGCAGCGTAGGAATACAGGGTCCCTATGGCTACACCTTC
TRBJ2-1 | TRBD2 | TRBV4-1 | NA | CASSQRAGGGNEQFF | TGCGCCAGCAGCCAAAGGGCGGGAGGGGGCAATGAGCAGTTCTTC
TRBJ1-1 | TRBD1 | TRBV5-4 | once | CASNLKDRGRLGTEAFF | TGTGCCAGCAACCTGAAGGACAGGGGGCGCTTAGGGACTGAAGCTTTCTTT
TRBJ1-1 | TRBD1 | TRBV19 | NA | CASQDRPKEAFF | TGTGCCAGTCAGGACAGGCCCAAAGAAGCTTTCTTT
TRBJ2-5 | NA | TRBV9 | NA | CASSVEGTPSETQYF | TGTGCCAGCAGCGTAGAGGGGACTCCCTCAGAGACCCAGTACTTC
TRBJ1-1 | TRBD1 | TRBV5-6 | NA | CASSLARTGNTEAFF | TGTGCCAGCAGCTTGGCGCGGACAGGGAACACTGAAGCTTTCTTT
TRBJ2-3 | NA | TRBV9 | NA | CASSVMGGLIDTQYF | TGTGCCAGCAGCGTAATGGGGGGCCTTATAGATACGCAGTATTTT
TRBJ2-2 | NA | TRBV7-6 | NA | CASSYRDTGELFF | TGTGCCAGCAGCTACAGGGACACCGGGGAGCTGTTTTTT
TRBJ1-1 | NA | TRBV30 | NA | CAWSISDSANTEAFF | TGTGCCTGGAGTATATCGGACAGTGCGAACACTGAAGCTTTCTTT
TRBJ2-6 | TRBD1 | TRBV5-1 | few | CASSLGYRGLTFLVLTF | TGCGCCAGCAGCTTGGGATACAGGGGGCTAACCTTCCTCGTCCTGACTTTC
TRBJ1-6 | TRBD1 | TRBV7-9 | once | CASSSTGTGTNSPLHF | TGTGCCAGCAGCTCCACCGGGACAGGAACAAATTCACCCCTCCACTTT
TRBJ2-1 | NA | TRBV5-6 | NA | CASSSGSYNEQFF | TGTGCCAGCAGCTCCGGATCCTACAATGAGCAGTTCTTC
TRBJ1-2 | NA | TRBV7-9 | NA | CASSSTGGMGYGYTF | TGTGCCAGCAGCTCTACCGGGGGTATGGGCTATGGCTACACCTTC
TRBJ2-7 | NA | TRBV7-2 | once | CASSFGRIYEQYF | TGTGCCAGCAGCTTTGGCAGGATCTACGAGCAGTACTTC
TRBJ2-1 | NA | TRBV28 | NA | CASSIARDEQFF | TGTGCCAGCAGTATAGCGAGGGATGAGCAGTTCTTC
TRBJ1-1 | NA | TRBV30 | few | CAWIEGTEAFF | TGTGCCTGGATTGAGGGCACTGAAGCTTTCTTT
TRBJ2-5 | NA | TRBV7-2 | NA | CASSLREETQYF | TGTGCCAGCAGCTTAAGGGAGGAGACCCAGTACTTC
TRBJ2-6 | NA | TRBV4-1 | few | CASSQGRAGVSSSGANVLTF | TGCGCCAGCAGCCAAGGGCGGGCCGGGGTAAGCAGCTCTGGGGCCAACGTCCTGACTTTC
TRBJ2-2 | NA | TRBV7-9 | NA | CASSLVGPGELFF | TGTGCCAGCAGCTTAGTAGGCCCCGGGGAGCTGTTTTTT
TRBJ1-2 | NA | TRBV4-1 | many | CASSQVGARYGYTF | TGCGCCAGCAGCCAAGTTGGGGCAAGATATGGCTACACCTTC
TRBJ2-7 | NA | TRBV5-6 | NA | CASRSTTTGPYEQYF | TGTGCCAGCAGGTCTACGACTACAGGGCCCTACGAGCAGTACTTC
TRBJ1-5 | TRBD1 | TRBV19 | NA | CANSSRDRVPRIQPQHF | TGTGCCAACTCGTCCCGGGACAGGGTCCCAAGGATCCAGCCCCAGCATTTT
TRBJ2-3 | NA | TRBV6-6 | once | CASSYWGDTQYF | TGTGCCAGCAGTTACTGGGGGGATACGCAGTATTTT
TRBJ1-4 | TRBD1 | TRBV28 | NA | CASSKTGGYEKLFF | TGTGCCAGCAGCAAGACAGGGGGCTATGAAAAACTGTTTTTT
TRBJ1-1 | NA | TRBV19 | NA | CASQEGTEAFF | TGTGCCAGTCAGGAGGGGACGGAAGCTTTCTTT
TRBJ1-1 | NA | TRBV29-1 | NA | CSVWWNTEAFF | TGCAGCGTTTGGTGGAACACTGAAGCTTTCTTT
TRBJ1-1 | NA | TRBV29-1 | NA | CSVEDPDGFEAFF | TGCAGCGTTGAAGATCCAGACGGATTTGAAGCTTTCTTT
TRBJ2-7 | NA | TRBV5-8 | NA | CASSTRDTTSYEQYF | TGTGCCAGCAGCACTCGGGACACCACAAGCTACGAGCAGTACTTC